A single sample gave rise to the 21 T cell receptor beta chains below, sequenced in a study of cytomegalovirus exposure and HLA in healthy donors. PCR amplification relied on 60 Vbeta primers (plus 13 Jbeta primers). Some clones are missing from TCRdb's copy, which holds only in-frame ones; the method was immunoSEQ multiplex PCR. The data contain just over 150,000 clones, around 82% of them singletons. The sample consisted of PBMCs. All receptors derive from a woman in her forties or fifties in good health and CMV-seropositive.

With regard to this clone: At one of its ends the junction is not consistent with the germline gene, which may arise from a read error. V is TRBV5-3 and J is TRBJ1-2; 7 positions match TRBD1. TRBV5-3 is marked as an open reading frame, function uncertain. This CDR3 is 15 amino acids long. CDR3 DNA: TGTGCCAGAAGCCCTGACAGGGTCAACCCATATGGCCACACCTTC. It specifies CARSPDRVNPYGHTF.

This clone was seen only once. The rearrangement uses TRBV6-6 and TRBJ2-7, with 8 bases aligning to TRBD1. The CDR3 is 15 residues long. The trim removed 3 bases at V and 2 bases at J, leaving 6 bases unmatched. Germline CDR1 is MNHNY and CDR2 is SVGAGI (reference sequence). For the CDR3, the DNA is TGTGCCAGCAGTTATCGGACAGGGTCGGCCTACGAGCAGTACTTC. Translation gives CASSYRTGSAYEQYF.

Only a few counts were recorded for this clone. The chain links TRBV10-2 to TRBJ2-2; D is perhaps TRBD2 (6 bases). The V end lost 2 bases, the J end lost 4 bases, and 14 bases lay between the germline ends. CDR1 and CDR2 from the germline V gene are WSHSY and SAAADI. The CDR3 has 16 residues. CDR3 residues: CASSEPGGKGTGELFF. DNA for the CDR3: TGCGCCAGCAGTGAGCCCGGGGGTAAGGGCACCGGGGAGCTGTTTTTT.

The chain recombines TRBV25-1 with TRBJ2-2; 9 bases map to TRBD2. This CDR3 contains 15 residues. With V trimmed by 6 bases and J by 4 bases, 6 bases remained unmatched. Germline CDR1 MGHDK, CDR2 SYGVNS. For the CDR3, the DNA is TGTGCCAGCAGAGGCGGGGGGGTCCCCACCGGGGAGCTGTTTTTT. Protein sequence: CASRGGGVPTGELFF.

In its sample, this clone was seen once. The gene calls are TRBV11-2 and TRBJ1-1, with 7 bases identical to TRBD1. The V segment lost 5 bases and the J segment 1 base; nucleotides outside the gene matches: 4. There are 14 residues in the CDR3. Per germline, CDR1 SGHAT and CDR2 FQNNGV. In nucleotides, the CDR3 is TGTGCCAGCAGCGTAAACAGGGGGAACACTGAAGCTTTCTTT. Its translation: CASSVNRGNTEAFF.

Concerning this clone: At one end, the junction sequence differs from germline, possibly due to a read error. This chain links TRBV7-9 with TRBJ1-5; D unresolved. CDR3 length equals 13 residues. Germline values: CDR1 SEHNR, CDR2 FQNEAQ (reference sequence). CDR3 coding DNA: TGTTCCAGCAGCTTAGATGAGGCTCAGCCCCAGCATTTT. Protein: CSSSLDEAQPQHF.

This clone has a handful of counts. The chain uses TRBV4-3 and TRBJ1-1; 7 bases are a match to TRBD1. Germline V gene lookup returns CDR1 LGHNA and CDR2 YSLEER. The V gene end was trimmed by 2 bases and the J gene end by 2 bases; junction bases not matched to a gene: 14. This CDR3 contains 18 residues. The CDR3 loop reads CASSQKDKGQPSNTEAFF. The CDR3 nucleotides read TGCGCCAGCAGCCAAAAAGATAAGGGACAGCCCAGTAACACTGAAGCTTTCTTT.

The chain combines TRBV7-9 with TRBJ2-2; 11 nucleotides match TRBD1. CDR1 and CDR2 from the germline V gene are SEHNR and FQNEAQ (reference sequence). The V gene end was trimmed by 3 bases and the J gene end by 8 bases; junction bases not matched to a gene: 5. There are 15 residues in the CDR3. The CDR3 nucleotides are TGTGCCAGCAGCTTCGGACAGGGGGCGGAGGGGGAGCTGTTTTTT. Protein product: CASSFGQGAEGELFF.

The chain couples TRBV7-3 to TRBJ1-3; 11 bases line up with TRBD1. Germline assignment: CDR1 SGHTA and CDR2 FQGTGA. The CDR3 sequence is 15 residues long. With 5 bases clipped from V and 4 bases from J, the junction kept 4 bases outside the gene matches. CDR3 in DNA: TGTGCCAGCAGCATGGACAGGGGGCCCGGAAACACCATATATTTT. As protein: CASSMDRGPGNTIYF.

The chain combines TRBV15 with TRBJ1-5, with 7 positions matching TRBD1. Trimming at V came to 1 base and at J to 4 bases, leaving 7 bases not matched to a gene. Germline V gene lookup returns CDR1 LNHNV and CDR2 YYDKDF (reference sequence). The CDR3 contains 16 residues. The CDR3 spells CATSRGRDRGNQPQHF. Here the CDR3 DNA reads TGTGCCACCAGCAGAGGCCGGGACAGAGGTAATCAGCCCCAGCATTTT.

As DNA, the CDR3 is TGTGCCAGCAGTGAAGACCGGACAGCCGGAAACACCATATATTTT. Residues: CASSEDRTAGNTIYF. V and J are TRBV25-1 and TRBJ1-3; TRBD1 is a possible D gene (6 bases). From germline, CDR1 is MGHDK and CDR2 SYGVNS. This CDR3 has 15 residues. Trimming stripped 2 bases from V and 4 bases from J, with 12 bases between.

The CDR3 reads CASSLTGGRPTDTQYF. The CDR3 bases are TGTGCCAGCAGCTTGACAGGGGGGAGGCCCACAGATACGCAGTATTTT. The V and J genes are TRBV7-9 and TRBJ2-3; TRBD1 agrees at 9 bases. Looked up from germline, CDR1 is SEHNR and CDR2 is FQNEAQ (reference sequence). The CDR3 extends over 16 amino acids. V lost 3 bases to trimming and J lost 2 bases; unmatched junction nucleotides: 6.

The chain combines TRBV5-1 with TRBJ2-3; D call uncertain. Trimming stripped 1 base from V and 2 bases from J, with 14 bases between. The CDR3 runs to 16 residues. CDR1 and CDR2 (germline): SGHRS, YFSETQ. The CDR3 DNA sequence: TGCGCCAGCAGCTTGCGGCTGGCTACTAACACAGATACGCAGTATTTT. It translates to CASSLRLATNTDTQYF.

The chain has TRBV5-4 and TRBJ2-5; 10 positions agree with TRBD1. The V gene end was trimmed by 4 bases and the J gene end by 11 bases; junction bases not matched to a gene: 14. The germline V gene has CDR1 SGHNT and CDR2 YYREEE (reference sequence). The CDR3 has 15 residues. This chain's CDR3 is CASSPDRDRGLQQYF. Here the CDR3 DNA reads TGTGCCAGCAGCCCAGACCGGGACAGGGGTCTCCAGCAGTACTTC. The full variable domain, rest sourced from reference TRBV5-4 and TRBJ2-5, is ETGVTQSPTHLIKTRGQQVTLRCSSQSGHNTVSWYQQALGQGPQFIFQYYREEENGRGNFPPRFSGLQFPNYSSELNVNALELDDSALYLCASSPDRDRGLQQYFGPGTRLLVL.

CDR3: CASSERLAGTDTQYF. For the CDR3, the DNA is TGTGCCAGCAGTGAAAGACTAGCGGGGACAGATACGCAGTATTTT. The chain links TRBV6-1 to TRBJ2-3, with TRBD2 matching 11 bases. The CDR3 runs 15 residues. V gave up 2 bases and J gave up 3 bases; unmatched junction bases: 1. The germline gives CDR1 MNHNS, CDR2 SASEGT.

The gene calls are TRBV29-1 and TRBJ2-7; a possible D gene is TRBD2 (5 bases). V was shortened by 7 bases and J by 0 bases, with 7 bases between the two germline ends. CDR1 is SQVTM and CDR2 is ANQGSEA in the germline V gene. The CDR3 has 11 amino acids. The CDR3 sequence: CSAGSSYEQYF. CDR3 nucleotide sequence: TGCAGCGCGGGGAGCTCCTACGAGCAGTACTTC.

The gene calls are TRBV13 and TRBJ1-1, with TRBD1 matching 8 bases. CDR3 length equals 15 residues. CDR1 and CDR2 (germline): PRHDT, FYEKMQ (reference sequence). V was clipped by 5 bases and J by 3 bases; unmatched bases: 8. In nucleotides, the CDR3 is TGTGCCAGCAGCCCGAGGACAGGGTGGGACACTGAAGCTTTCTTT. Amino acids: CASSPRTGWDTEAFF.

The rearrangement uses TRBV7-9 and TRBJ2-7, with D tentatively TRBD2 (5 bases). Germline loops: CDR1 SEHNR, CDR2 FQNEAQ (reference sequence). The CDR3 covers 12 residues. V lost 5 bases to trimming and J lost 6 bases, with 11 bases between them. The CDR3 DNA is TGTGCCAGCAGCACCTTTGGAGGCGAGCAGTACTTC. Its protein is CASSTFGGEQYF. The whole variable domain, remainder taken from reference TRBV7-9 and TRBJ2-7, is DTGVSQNPRHKITKRGQNVTFRCDPISEHNRLYWYRQTLGQGPEFLTYFQNEAQLEKSRLLSDRFSAERPKGSFSTLEIQRTEQGDSAMYLCASSTFGGEQYFGPGTRLTVT.

The genes are TRBV30 and TRBJ1-2, with 8 bases lining up with TRBD1. The CDR3 length is 15 residues. CDR1 is GTSNPN and CDR2 is SVGIG in the germline V gene (reference sequence). V was pared by 1 base and J by 8 bases, with 12 bases of the junction left unmatched. The CDR3 coding sequence is TGTGCCTGGAGTGCTAGCAGGGGGCTCATTGGCGGCTACACCTTC. Translated, it gives CAWSASRGLIGGYTF.

This clone appeared once. The chain links TRBV18 to TRBJ2-7, with D possibly TRBD2 on 6 matching bases. Trimming took 3 bases from V and 7 from J, leaving 19 bases between them. The CDR3 is 15 residues long. The V gene's germline CDR1 is KGHSH and CDR2 LQKENI. CDR3 DNA: TGTGCCAGCTCACCGGGAGGCGTTCAGGGAAAGGAGCAGTACTTC. Translation gives CASSPGGVQGKEQYF. Full variable domain (outside the CDR3, taken from reference TRBV18 and TRBJ2-7): NAGVMQNPRHLVRRRGQEARLRCSPMKGHSHVYWYRQLPEEGLKFMVYLQKENIIDESGMPKERFSAEFPKEGPSILRIQQVVRGDSAAYFCASSPGGVQGKEQYFGPGTRLTVT.

J is TRBJ1-2 and V is TRBV30; TRBD1 agrees at 9 bases. V was clipped by 2 bases and J by 4 bases; unmatched bases: 2. The CDR3 totals 13 residues. Germline V gives CDR1 GTSNPN, CDR2 SVGIG (reference sequence). This CDR3 is CAWSSTGGYGYTF. CDR3 DNA sequence: TGTGCCTGGAGTTCGACAGGGGGCTATGGCTACACCTTC.